The clone carrying this T cell receptor (beta chain) has more than one count but fewer than ten. The data originate from a study of CD8 T cell repertoires and HIV-1 epitope variants. Overall study context: Twenty-five autologous and known Gag and Nef epitope variant peptides each stimulated T cells separately. Tested: three Gag epitope families, Nef HW9 and YT9.

Method: immunoSEQ multiplex PCR; TCRdb's copy keeps in-frame clones and lacks some. The table has some 87,000 clones, around 67% seen once. The CDR3 totals 16 residues. Unmatched junction bases numbered 11, after V lost 2 bases and J lost 7 bases. The V gene's germline CDR1 is MNHEY and CDR2 SVGAGI. Sequenced material: uncultured baseline CD8+ T cells from peripheral blood mononuclear cells (PBMCs). The clonotype originates from a male donor with HIV. The chain carries TRBV6-5 and TRBJ2-1, with TRBD2 matching 7 bases. As DNA, the CDR3 is TGTGCCAGCAGTTACAGGTCAGGAGGGAGGGATAATGAGCAGTTCTTC. This sequence encodes CASSYRSGGRDNEQFF.